One and the same sample provided the 20 T cell receptor beta chains below, sequenced in a study of T cells in Graves' hyperthyroidism and ophthalmopathy. Amplification targeted TCR beta CDR3 regions from RNA transcripts. HTBI primers were employed in a first-round RT-PCR of the TCR CDR3. TCRdb reanalysed the multiplex PCR reads using MiXCR and keeps one entry per CDR3 protein. This sample has about 250,000 distinct CDR3 sequences, with about 20% found just once. The specimen sequenced was blood. The receptors originated from a man aged 25 to 45 with Graves' ophthalmopathy.

This clonotype was seen more than once but under ten times. The rearrangement uses TRBV27 and TRBJ2-1; D is tentatively TRBD1 or TRBD2 (5 bases each). This CDR3 is 16 amino acids long. Germline V CDR1 and CDR2: MNHEY, SMNVEV (reference sequence). Trimming took off 4 bases at V and 4 bases at J, with 17 bases between the two ends. The CDR3 reads CASSSLEQVGYNEQFF. CDR3 coding DNA: TGTGCCAGCAGTTCACTAGAACAGGTGGGATACAATGAGCAGTTCTTC.

At least ten counts were recorded for this clonotype. The V and J genes are TRBV15 and TRBJ1-1; D is ambiguous. V lost 2 bases to trimming and J lost 4 bases, with 8 bases between them. Germline V gene lookup returns CDR1 LNHNV and CDR2 YYDKDF (reference sequence). The CDR3 has 13 residues. DNA for the CDR3: TGTGCCACCAGCAGATTTTCGGGCACTGAAGCTTTCTTT. This sequence encodes CATSRFSGTEAFF.

This clonotype was observed a few times. The V gene is TRBV20-1, the J gene TRBJ2-1, with 7 bases aligning to TRBD2. The junction had 15 bases not matched to a gene; V was cut back by 1 base and J by 3 bases. Germline lookup yields CDR1 DFQATT and CDR2 SNEGSKA (reference sequence). This CDR3 spans 18 amino acids. Written as DNA, the CDR3 is TGCAGTGCTAGAGGATCACAAGTCCGCGGGAGATTCTACAATGAGCAGTTCTTC. Encoded protein: CSARGSQVRGRFYNEQFF.

At least ten counts were recorded for this clonotype. The chain employs TRBV28 and TRBJ1-1; TRBD1 matches at 7 bases. CDR1 is MDHEN, CDR2 SYDVKM, per germline. J was trimmed by 1 base and V by 3 bases; bases with no gene match: 8. The CDR3 sequence is 16 residues long. CDR3 amino acids: CASSFQTGIANTEAFF. Written as DNA, the CDR3 is TGTGCCAGCAGTTTTCAGACAGGGATTGCGAACACTGAAGCTTTCTTT.

This clonotype has only a few counts. This chain uses TRBV20-1 with TRBJ2-3; a possible D gene is TRBD2 (5 bases). The CDR3 contains 13 residues. Germline CDR1 is DFQATT and CDR2 is SNEGSKA (reference sequence). Trimming shortened V by 3 bases and J by 7 bases, and 14 bases separated the two germline ends. CDR3 sequence reads: CSASQELANTQYF. In DNA form, the CDR3 reads TGCAGTGCTAGCCAAGAATTAGCGAATACGCAGTATTTT.

The J gene is TRBJ2-7, the V gene TRBV9; perhaps TRBD1 as D (5 bases). The CDR3 is made up of 15 amino acids. The V gene lost 3 bases and the J gene lost 0 bases, with 13 bases spanning the gap. From germline, CDR1 is SGDLS and CDR2 YYNGEE. The CDR3 DNA reads as TGTGCCAGCAGCGGTTCCAGACAGACCTCCTACGAGCAGTACTTC. Its translation is CASSGSRQTSYEQYF.

This clonotype appeared many times. The CDR3 region is CASSLVAGVGLADTQYF. Written as DNA, the CDR3 is TGTGCCAGCAGCTTGGTTGCGGGAGTTGGCTTGGCAGATACGCAGTATTTT. V and J are TRBV5-8 and TRBJ2-3; 7 bases map to TRBD2. The CDR3 extends over 17 amino acids. Germline CDR1 is SGHTS and CDR2 is YDEGEE. V dropped 0 bases and J dropped 4; count of bases not matched to a gene: 11.

This clonotype was recorded at least ten times. The chain is built from TRBV11-3 and TRBJ2-1; D possibly uses TRBD1 or TRBD2 (5 bases each). CDR1 and CDR2 (germline): SGHNT, YENEEA. The V end was cut by 5 bases, the J end by 5 bases, with 7 bases between. The CDR3 is 12 residues long. The DNA of the CDR3 is TGTGCCAGCAGCGGGACCGACAATGAGCAGTTCTTC. Protein: CASSGTDNEQFF.

This clonotype was found once. The chain couples TRBV7-2 to TRBJ2-3; D is unclear. CDR1 is SGHTA, CDR2 FQGNSA, per germline. The V end lost 7 bases, the J end lost 3 bases, and 20 bases lay between the germline ends. The CDR3 runs to 16 residues. The CDR3 loop reads CASKRVVGRRTDTQYF. Here the CDR3 DNA reads TGTGCCAGCAAGCGAGTAGTTGGACGCAGGACAGATACGCAGTATTTT.

This clonotype has just one count. One base away lies a much larger clone, so this may be a sequencing read error. J is TRBJ1-1 and V is TRBV11-2; D might be TRBD1 (5 bases). Per the germline V gene, CDR1 is SGHAT and CDR2 is FQNNGV. The CDR3 has 14 residues. Trimming took 4 bases from V and 3 from J, leaving 12 bases between them. The CDR3 here is CASSSRQLDTEAFF. The CDR3 DNA reads as TGTGCCAGCAGCTCTAGACAGCTGGACACTGAAGCTTTCTTT.

This clonotype occurred many times. This sequence joins TRBV11-3 and TRBJ2-3; 9 bases fit TRBD2. Germline V CDR1 and CDR2: SGHNT, YENEEA. This CDR3 region has 18 residues. With 1 base clipped from V and 2 bases from J, the junction kept 10 bases outside the gene matches. CDR3 in amino acids: CASSLVLGLAGNTDTQYF. CDR3 bases: TGTGCCAGCAGCTTAGTGTTAGGTCTAGCGGGAAACACAGATACGCAGTATTTT.

This clonotype was counted a few times. The chain couples TRBV10-1 to TRBJ2-5; D is perhaps TRBD1 or TRBD2 (5 bases each). The V end lost 3 bases, the J end lost 3 bases, and 8 bases lay between the germline ends. This CDR3 is built from 13 residues. Germline CDR1 WNHNN, CDR2 SYGVQD (reference sequence). CDR3 coding DNA: TGCGCCAGCAGTGATCGAGGGGAAGAGACCCAGTACTTC. It specifies CASSDRGEETQYF.

Only a few counts were recorded for this clonotype. A much larger clone is a single base away; this may be a read error. The chain employs TRBV6-9 and TRBJ1-1, with D hard to call. The CDR3 spans 13 residues. Germline-derived CDR1 and CDR2 are MNHGY and SVAAGI. V lost 4 bases and J lost 1, with 7 bases in between. The CDR3 loop is CASSSSSNTEAFF. The CDR3 nucleotides are TGTGCCAGCAGTTCTTCCTCGAACACTGAAGCTTTCTTT.

This clonotype has only a few counts. This chain connects TRBV7-3 to TRBJ2-3; 7 positions agree with TRBD2. Losses at the gene ends were 4 bases for V and 4 bases for J; bases not matched to a gene: 2. Germline CDR1 reads SGHTA; CDR2 reads FQGTGA. CDR3 length: 13 residues. Written as DNA, the CDR3 is TGTGCCAGCAGCTGGGAGGGGCCAGATACGCAGTATTTT. Its translation: CASSWEGPDTQYF.

With regard to this clonotype: A much larger clone sits a single nucleotide away, making a read error possible. V and J are TRBV20-1 and TRBJ1-1; TRBD1 matches at 7 bases. This CDR3 comprises 13 residues. Germline V gene data show CDR1 as DFQATT and CDR2 as SNEGSKA (reference sequence). The CDR3 DNA sequence: TGCAATGCTGCCGGACAGGTGAACACTGAAGCTTTCTTT. Amino acid sequence: CNAAGQVNTEAFF.

At least ten counts were recorded for this clonotype. The chain carries TRBV28 and TRBJ1-2; 9 positions match TRBD1. Germline CDR1 reads MDHEN; CDR2 reads SYDVKM. The CDR3 is 15 residues long. V shed 6 bases and J 7 bases; nucleotides not matched to a gene: 12. CDR3 region: CASSPLVGTGPGYTF. CDR3 coding DNA: TGTGCCAGCAGCCCCCTAGTCGGGACAGGGCCTGGCTACACCTTC.

The chain carries TRBV20-1 and TRBJ2-5; the match to TRBD2 covers 9 bases. The length of the CDR3 is 13 residues. With V trimmed by 5 bases and J by 5 bases, 6 bases remained unmatched. Germline CDR1 reads DFQATT; CDR2 reads SNEGSKA (reference sequence). CDR3: CSAPTSGRETQYF. The CDR3 nucleotides are TGCAGTGCTCCGACTAGCGGTCGGGAGACCCAGTACTTC.

This clonotype occurred a few times. This chain links TRBV28 with TRBJ1-5, with TRBD1 matching 9 bases. Germline CDR1 is MDHEN and CDR2 is SYDVKM. The CDR3 runs to 15 residues. Trimming at V came to 6 bases and at J to 2 bases, leaving 5 bases not matched to a gene. DNA for the CDR3: TGTGCCAGCAGACCACAGGGGGCAGGCAATCAGCCCCAGCATTTT. It is translated as CASRPQGAGNQPQHF.

This clonotype showed up just a few times. The rearrangement joins TRBV11-3 to TRBJ1-5; D uncertain. CDR3 size: 17 residues. Trimming removed 3 bases at V and 0 bases at J, with 15 bases between. From germline, CDR1 is SGHNT and CDR2 YENEEA. CDR3 nucleotide sequence: TGTGCCAGCAGCTTGTATGGGGAGGGCGATAGCAATCAGCCCCAGCATTTT. This encodes CASSLYGEGDSNQPQHF.

The gene calls are TRBV29-1 and TRBJ1-2; D call uncertain. Germline assignment: CDR1 SQVTM and CDR2 ANQGSEA. With 0 bases removed from V and 3 bases from J, the gap between germline ends came to 8 bases. The CDR3 runs to 13 residues. This CDR3 is CSVEDSLDYGYTF. In nucleotides, the CDR3 is TGCAGCGTTGAAGATTCTTTAGACTATGGCTACACCTTC.